This TCR beta chain comes out of a study of T cell repertoires in cytomegalovirus infection. Whole-study context: TCR beta signatures that were public indicated CMV infection and matching HLA type.

Whole-study results and caveats: Within the response measured ex vivo, HLA-C-restricted CMV-specific TCR beta clonotypes were dominant.

The ends were cut back, 2 bases at V and 8 bases at J, with 13 bases in the middle. This CDR3 comprises 13 residues. Germline lookup yields CDR1 SQVTM and CDR2 ANQGSEA. On this clonotype itself: As yet, its antigen is unknown.

Using its own MiXCR run on the reads, TCRdb lists one record per CDR3 protein. This sample has 700,000 to 850,000 distinct CDR3 sequences, with roughly 33% found just once. This TCR was recovered from a human donor in good health (CMV status not recorded). Some clones in this sample may be carry-over from other donors' samples. The specimen was cultured CD8+ T cells from PBMCs, collected from culture after CMV antigen stimulation. The V and J genes are TRBV29-1 and TRBJ2-1; tentatively, D is TRBD2 (5 bases). In nucleotides, the CDR3 is TGCAGCGTTGAATCCCAGCGGTGGGATGAGCAGTTCTTC. Translation gives CSVESQRWDEQFF.